These 29 T cell receptor beta chains share one sample of origin, sequenced in a study of T cell responses to AZD1222 COVID-19 vaccine (dated by TCRdb to the early 2020s). The sample's time point label, in plain terms: about 28 days (+/-7) after the second vaccine dose. The library was obtained by the immunoSEQ multiplex PCR assay. TCRdb stores this immuneACCESS table with in-frame sequences only. Part of the clones is absent; in the studies checked, under half of the shortfall reflects unresolved V genes, and no reason is known for the rest. The sample table lists some 190,000 clones, about 90% of them with a count of one. The leading ten clones occupy roughly 2% of the sample. The sample in question was peripheral blood, obtained 28 days after the second AZD1222 dose. These receptors were taken from an adult who received the AZD1222 COVID-19 vaccine.

The rearrangement links TRBV9 to TRBJ2-3; no definite D call. Trimming cost V 1 base and J 0 bases, with 9 bases left between them. Germline-derived CDR1 and CDR2 are SGDLS and YYNGEE. This CDR3 is built from 15 residues. CDR3 in amino acids: CASSVLDLSTDTQYF. As DNA, the CDR3 is TGTGCCAGCAGCGTACTTGACTTAAGCACAGATACGCAGTATTTT. The variable domain in full, with the rest retrieved from reference TRBV9 and TRBJ2-3, is DSGVTQTPKHLITATGQRVTLRCSPRSGDLSVYWYQQSLDQGLQFLIQYYNGEERAKGNILERFSAQQFPDLHSELNLSSLELGDSALYFCASSVLDLSTDTQYFGPGTRLTVL.

The rearrangement links TRBV5-5 to TRBJ2-7; D gene ambiguous. V was shortened by 4 bases and J by 0 bases, with 17 bases between the two germline ends. Per the germline V gene, CDR1 is SGHKS and CDR2 is YYEKEE (reference sequence). CDR3 length: 16 residues. This CDR3 reads CASSPHPSALSYEQYF. The CDR3, as DNA: TGTGCCAGCAGCCCCCACCCCAGCGCCCTCTCCTACGAGCAGTACTTC.

This chain joins TRBV29-1 and TRBJ2-7, with 8 positions matching TRBD2. CDR1 is SQVTM, CDR2 ANQGSEA, per germline. After removal of 6 bases from V and 5 bases from J, the junction contained 12 bases not matched to a gene. The CDR3 is 14 residues long. The CDR3 nucleotides are TGCAGCGTCCGCCCGGGGGGGATCATCGACGAGCAGTACTTC. It specifies CSVRPGGIIDEQYF.

Concerning this clone: The sample contains more than one DNA sequence encoding this CDR3. This chain joins TRBV3-1 (or the pseudogene TRBV3-2) and TRBJ2-3; D uncertain. The CDR3 is 13 residues long. In germline, CDR1 is LGHDT, CDR2 YNNKEL (reference sequence). Trimming shortened V by 1 base and J by 1 base, and 3 bases separated the two germline ends. The CDR3 here is CASSQAGTDTQYF. The DNA for the CDR3 is TGTGCCAGCAGCCAAGCGGGCACAGATACGCAGTATTTT.

This clone was seen a few times. The V gene is TRBV5-6, the J gene TRBJ2-1, with 10 bases identical to TRBD2. The length of the CDR3 is 16 residues. The germline gives CDR1 SGHDT, CDR2 YYEEEE. Trimming removed 1 base from V and 4 bases from J; junction bases left unmatched: 5. The CDR3 DNA is TGTGCCAGCAGCTTGAGGACACTAGCGGGATACAATGAGCAGTTCTTC. It encodes CASSLRTLAGYNEQFF.

The rearrangement uses TRBV12-3 or TRBV12-4 and TRBJ1-6; no firm D call. V was pared by 7 bases and J by 8 bases, with 12 bases between. This CDR3 spans 13 amino acids. The CDR3 spells CASNQIQDSPLHF. CDR3 DNA sequence: TGTGCCAGCAACCAAATCCAAGATTCACCCCTCCACTTT.

The chain joins TRBV18 to TRBJ1-5, with TRBD1 as a possible D gene (5 bases). The germline gives CDR1 KGHSH, CDR2 LQKENI. The CDR3 has 16 amino acids. V was cut by 2 bases and J by 0 bases, with 11 bases left in between. CDR3 in amino acids: CASSPEPGYSNQPQHF. The CDR3 bases are TGTGCCAGCTCACCAGAGCCAGGGTATAGCAATCAGCCCCAGCATTTT. The full variable domain, with the rest looked up from reference TRBV18 and TRBJ1-5, is NAGVMQNPRHLVRRRGQEARLRCSPMKGHSHVYWYRQLPEEGLKFMVYLQKENIIDESGMPKERFSAEFPKEGPSILRIQQVVRGDSAAYFCASSPEPGYSNQPQHFGDGTRLSIL.

The chain employs TRBV10-3 and TRBJ1-2; 8 positions agree with TRBD1. Looked up from germline, CDR1 is ENHRY and CDR2 is SYGVKD. The V segment lost 5 bases and the J segment 4 bases; nucleotides outside the gene matches: 6. The CDR3 runs 14 residues. This CDR3 is CAISNDRGFYGYTF. The CDR3 DNA reads as TGTGCCATCAGTAACGACAGGGGCTTCTATGGCTACACCTTC.

J is TRBJ2-3 and V is TRBV6-6; D possibly corresponds to TRBD2 (7 bases). Trimming took off 2 bases at V and 5 bases at J, with 17 bases between the two ends. The germline V gene has CDR1 MNHNY and CDR2 SVGAGI (reference sequence). CDR3 size: 16 residues. In nucleotides, the CDR3 is TGTGCCAGCAGTTACGTCGGGGGGCCGAGTGAAGATACGCAGTATTTT. Its protein product is CASSYVGGPSEDTQYF.

This clone appeared once. The chain has TRBV6-1 and TRBJ1-2; D gene ambiguous. Germline lookup yields CDR1 MNHNS and CDR2 SASEGT. The V and J ends lost 1 base and 8 bases respectively, with 14 bases between them. The CDR3 totals 14 residues. CDR3 loop: CASSEGGPEQGYTF. The CDR3, as DNA: TGTGCCAGCAGTGAAGGGGGTCCCGAGCAGGGCTACACCTTC.

The J gene is TRBJ2-1, the V gene TRBV11-2; 11 bases map to TRBD2. CDR1 and CDR2 from the germline V gene are SGHAT and FQNNGV. The CDR3 runs to 17 residues. V shed 1 base, J shed 7 bases, and the junction held 9 bases outside the gene matches. CDR3 amino acids: CASSLVLVIAGGNEQFF. Written as DNA, the CDR3 is TGTGCCAGCAGCTTAGTTTTGGTGATAGCGGGGGGGAATGAGCAGTTCTTC.

The chain carries TRBV28 and TRBJ1-5; D unclear. Looked up from germline, CDR1 is MDHEN and CDR2 is SYDVKM. Trimming shortened V by 2 bases and J by 7 bases, and 15 bases separated the two germline ends. The CDR3 length is 15 residues. The CDR3 here is CASSLSGFFEQPQHF. The CDR3 region has the DNA TGTGCCAGCAGTTTAAGTGGTTTTTTCGAACAGCCCCAGCATTTT.

This rearrangement joins TRBV7-3 to TRBJ2-7; D possibly uses TRBD1 or TRBD2 (5 bases each). Trimming took off 5 bases at V and 7 bases at J, with 12 bases between the two ends. CDR1 is SGHTA and CDR2 is FQGTGA in the germline V gene. This CDR3 contains 12 residues. Here the CDR3 reads CASSEGFGEQYF. As DNA, the CDR3 is TGTGCCAGCAGCGAGGGGTTCGGTGAGCAGTACTTC.

V gene TRBV2 combines with J gene TRBJ2-5; D may be TRBD1 (6 bases). Trimming shortened V by 5 bases and J by 4 bases, and 14 bases separated the two germline ends. This CDR3 has 14 residues. Germline values: CDR1 SNHLY, CDR2 FYNNEI. The CDR3 region is CASSRRTVGETQYF. As DNA, the CDR3 is TGTGCCAGCAGTCGTAGGACAGTTGGAGAGACCCAGTACTTC.

The chain has TRBV10-3 and TRBJ1-2; 9 bases agree with TRBD1. The CDR3 extends over 17 amino acids. The germline V gene encodes CDR1 ENHRY and CDR2 SYGVKD. Trimming cost V 6 bases and J 4 bases; bases outside gene matches: 15. The CDR3 sequence: CAISDALTGGEPYGYTF. CDR3 coding DNA: TGTGCCATCAGCGACGCACTGACAGGGGGGGAACCCTATGGCTACACCTTC.

This rearrangement joins TRBV5-6 to TRBJ2-4, with 7 bases aligning to TRBD1. V shed 2 bases and J 1 base; nucleotides not matched to a gene: 3. This CDR3 is built from 15 residues. Germline CDR1 SGHDT, CDR2 YYEEEE. In nucleotides, the CDR3 is TGTGCCAGCAGCTTAGTGGACAGGGCCAAAAACATTCAGTACTTC. Protein sequence: CASSLVDRAKNIQYF. Supplemented by reference TRBV5-6 and TRBJ2-4, the full variable domain reads DAGVTQSPTHLIKTRGQQVTLRCSPKSGHDTVSWYQQALGQGPQFIFQYYEEEERQRGNFPDRFSGHQFPNYSSELNVNALLLGDSALYLCASSLVDRAKNIQYFGAGTRLSVL.

This clone has just one count. This chain links TRBV4-1 with TRBJ1-5; 7 nucleotides line up with TRBD1. The junction had 11 bases not matched to a gene; V was cut back by 3 bases and J by 9 bases. CDR3 length: 15 amino acids. The germline V gene has CDR1 MGHRA and CDR2 YSYEKL. CDR3 amino acids: CASSHVDRPGGPQHF. DNA of the CDR3: TGCGCCAGCAGCCACGTCGACAGGCCAGGGGGGCCCCAGCATTTT.

The V gene is TRBV3-1 (or the pseudogene TRBV3-2), the J gene TRBJ2-2, with D hard to call. Trimming shortened V by 4 bases and J by 6 bases, and 9 bases separated the two germline ends. The CDR3 is 13 residues long. CDR1 and CDR2 from the germline V gene are LGHDT and YNNKEL (reference sequence). CDR3 in amino acids: CASSPMSPGELFF. Written as DNA, the CDR3 is TGTGCCAGCAGCCCAATGTCCCCCGGGGAGCTGTTTTTT.

The V gene is TRBV19, the J gene TRBJ1-4; D unresolved. Looked up from germline, CDR1 is LNHDA and CDR2 is SQIVND (reference sequence). The CDR3 spans 15 residues. Trimming took off 6 bases at V and 7 bases at J, with 18 bases between the two ends. Here the CDR3 reads CASSPALPPGEKLFF. The CDR3 DNA follows: TGTGCCAGTAGCCCCGCGCTCCCCCCAGGTGAAAAACTGTTTTTT.

The chain links TRBV5-4 to TRBJ2-5; D gene ambiguous. V shed 6 bases and J shed 2 bases, with 8 bases lying between them. In germline, CDR1 is SGHNT, CDR2 YYREEE (reference sequence). The CDR3 has 12 amino acids. CDR3 in amino acids: CASKGAQETQYF. The CDR3 region has the DNA TGTGCCAGCAAGGGCGCTCAAGAGACCCAGTACTTC.

The chain combines TRBV3-1 (or the pseudogene TRBV3-2) with TRBJ2-1; 8 positions agree with TRBD1. The V segment lost 4 bases and the J segment 4 bases; nucleotides outside the gene matches: 3. Germline values: CDR1 LGHDT, CDR2 YNNKEL (reference sequence). CDR3 length: 14 amino acids. The CDR3, as DNA: TGTGCCAGCAGCCGACAGGGGAGGTACAATGAGCAGTTCTTC. Residues: CASSRQGRYNEQFF.

The chain joins TRBV20-1 to TRBJ1-2; D remains ambiguous. With 1 base removed from V and 5 bases from J, the gap between germline ends came to 5 bases. This CDR3 region has 11 residues. The germline V gene has CDR1 DFQATT and CDR2 SNEGSKA (reference sequence). This CDR3 reads CSARGLYGYTF. CDR3 nucleotide sequence: TGCAGTGCTAGAGGACTTTATGGCTACACCTTC.

The chain links TRBV9 to TRBJ1-3, with D possibly matching TRBD1 (5 bases). The CDR3 has 14 residues. CDR1 SGDLS and CDR2 YYNGEE come from the germline V gene. The V and J ends lost 0 bases and 7 bases respectively, with 11 bases between them. The CDR3 is CASSVVGGGNTIYF. CDR3 sequence (DNA): TGTGCCAGCAGCGTAGTCGGTGGGGGGAACACCATATATTTT.

V usage is TRBV5-1 and J usage is TRBJ1-1; possible D gene TRBD1, 6 bases. Germline CDR1 is SGHRS and CDR2 is YFSETQ. Trimming pared 4 bases from V and 0 bases from J, leaving 13 bases between. The CDR3 sequence is 15 residues long. This chain's CDR3 is CASSTGTTLNTEAFF. For the CDR3, the DNA is TGCGCCAGCAGCACCGGGACAACTCTGAACACTGAAGCTTTCTTT. Based on the CDR3 plus reference TRBV5-1 and TRBJ1-1, the full variable domain is KAGVTQTPRYLIKTRGQQVTLSCSPISGHRSVSWYQQTPGQGLQFLFEYFSETQRNKGNFPGRFSGRQFSNSRSEMNVSTLELGDSALYLCASSTGTTLNTEAFFGQGTRLTVV.

The chain joins TRBV29-1 to TRBJ1-4; 11 bases are a match to TRBD1. The V and J ends lost 5 bases and 8 bases, in that order; junction bases with no gene match: 7. From germline, CDR1 is SQVTM and CDR2 ANQGSEA. The CDR3 is made up of 14 amino acids. The CDR3, as DNA: TGCAGCGTTCGGACAGGGGGCCGTCGGGAAAAACTGTTTTTT. Translation: CSVRTGGRREKLFF.

The sample holds a few counts of this clone. The chain joins TRBV7-7 to TRBJ2-5, with 8 bases fitting TRBD1. The CDR3 has 15 residues. CDR1 is SSHAT and CDR2 is FNYEAQ in the germline V gene (reference sequence). Trimming at V came to 1 base and at J to 5 bases, leaving 6 bases not matched to a gene. The CDR3 reads CASSLGTGISETQYF. In DNA, the CDR3 is TGTGCCAGCAGCTTAGGGACAGGGATTTCCGAGACCCAGTACTTC.

The rearrangement links TRBV4-1 to TRBJ2-7; a possible D gene is TRBD2 (5 bases). Germline V gene data show CDR1 as MGHRA and CDR2 as YSYEKL. The CDR3 spans 18 residues. The V gene lost 2 bases and the J gene lost 3 bases, with 23 bases spanning the gap. The CDR3, as DNA: TGCGCCAGCAGCCAACGAGAAACGGGATCCAACCCTTTCTACGAGCAGTACTTC. Its translation is CASSQRETGSNPFYEQYF.

The J gene is TRBJ2-1, the V gene TRBV11-2; 14 bases fit TRBD2. Germline V gives CDR1 SGHAT, CDR2 FQNNGV. After removal of 2 bases from V and 4 bases from J, the junction contained 7 bases not matched to a gene. The CDR3 covers 18 residues. DNA of the CDR3: TGTGCCAGCAGCTTACTTCGGACTAGCGGGAGGACATACAATGAGCAGTTCTTC. It translates to CASSLLRTSGRTYNEQFF.

The chain links TRBV13 to TRBJ2-6; 7 bases fit TRBD1. Losses at the gene ends were 5 bases for V and 2 bases for J; bases not matched to a gene: 6. This CDR3 contains 16 residues. CDR1 and CDR2 (germline): PRHDT, FYEKMQ (reference sequence). The CDR3 loop is CASSRGQSAGANVLTF. CDR3 coding DNA: TGTGCCAGCAGCCGGGGACAGTCCGCTGGGGCCAACGTCCTGACTTTC.